The clone carrying this T cell receptor beta chain was picked up a small number of times. CDR1 is SGHAT and CDR2 is FQNNGV in the germline V gene. The CDR3 has 12 residues. Trimming took 3 bases from V and 14 from J, leaving 15 bases between them. TCRdb passed the 5' RACE reads through MiXCR, listing each CDR3 protein once. Here the sample spans about 250,000 distinct CDR3 sequences, under 12% being singletons. The entry originates in a study of CD8 T cells in ankylosing spondylitis. This TCR came from a male donor with ankylosing spondylitis or in good health (not recorded which). The source material was blood, either unsorted or a sorted T cell fraction (not recorded which). The chain has TRBV11-2 and TRBJ2-3; perhaps TRBD2 as D (5 bases). The CDR3, as DNA: TGTGCCAGCAGCTTGAATGTGGTTGGAGGGTATTTT. The encoded protein is CASSLNVVGGYF.